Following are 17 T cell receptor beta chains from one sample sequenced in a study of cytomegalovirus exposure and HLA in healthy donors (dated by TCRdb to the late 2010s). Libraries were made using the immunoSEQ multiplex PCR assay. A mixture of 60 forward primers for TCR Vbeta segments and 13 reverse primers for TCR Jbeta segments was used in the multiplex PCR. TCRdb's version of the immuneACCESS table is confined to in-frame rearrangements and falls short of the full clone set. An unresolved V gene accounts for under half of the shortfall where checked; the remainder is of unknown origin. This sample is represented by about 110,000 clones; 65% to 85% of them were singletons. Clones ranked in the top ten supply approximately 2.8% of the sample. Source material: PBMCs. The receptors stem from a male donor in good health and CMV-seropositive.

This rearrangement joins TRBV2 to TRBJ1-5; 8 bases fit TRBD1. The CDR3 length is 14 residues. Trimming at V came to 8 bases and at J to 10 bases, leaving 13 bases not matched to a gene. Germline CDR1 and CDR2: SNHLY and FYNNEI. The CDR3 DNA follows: TGTGCCAGCTTACCGAACCAGGGGGCCGACCCCCAGCATTTT. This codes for CASLPNQGADPQHF.

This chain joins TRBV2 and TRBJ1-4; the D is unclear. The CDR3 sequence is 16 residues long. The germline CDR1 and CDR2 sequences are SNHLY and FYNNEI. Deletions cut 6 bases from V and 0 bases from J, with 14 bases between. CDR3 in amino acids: CASSAPGGPTNEKLFF. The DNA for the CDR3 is TGTGCCAGCAGCGCTCCCGGAGGCCCAACTAATGAAAAACTGTTTTTT.

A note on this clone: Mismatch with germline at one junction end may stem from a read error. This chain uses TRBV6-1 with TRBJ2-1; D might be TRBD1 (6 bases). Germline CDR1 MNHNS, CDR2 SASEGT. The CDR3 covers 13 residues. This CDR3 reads CASSEGWPGQGIF. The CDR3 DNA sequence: TGTGCCAGCAGTGAGGGTTGGCCGGGGCAGGGGATCTTC.

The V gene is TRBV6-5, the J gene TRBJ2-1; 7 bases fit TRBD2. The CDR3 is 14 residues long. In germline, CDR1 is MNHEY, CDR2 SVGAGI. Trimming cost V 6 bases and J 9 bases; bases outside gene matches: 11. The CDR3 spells CASSPGTTVSEQFF. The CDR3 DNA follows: TGTGCCAGCAGCCCCGGGACTACCGTCAGTGAGCAGTTCTTC.

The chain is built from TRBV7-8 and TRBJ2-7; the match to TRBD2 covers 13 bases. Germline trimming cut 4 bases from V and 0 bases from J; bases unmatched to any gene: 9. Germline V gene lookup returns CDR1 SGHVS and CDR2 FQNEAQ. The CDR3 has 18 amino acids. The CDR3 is CASSSGTSGMGSSYEQYF. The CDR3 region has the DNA TGTGCCAGCAGCTCAGGGACTAGCGGGATGGGAAGCTCCTACGAGCAGTACTTC.

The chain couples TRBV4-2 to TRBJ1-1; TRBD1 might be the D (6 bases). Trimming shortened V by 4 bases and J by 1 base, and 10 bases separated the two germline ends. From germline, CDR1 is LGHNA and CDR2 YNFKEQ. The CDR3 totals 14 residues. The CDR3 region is CASSPLDRNTEAFF. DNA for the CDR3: TGTGCCAGCAGCCCACTGGACAGGAACACTGAAGCTTTCTTT.

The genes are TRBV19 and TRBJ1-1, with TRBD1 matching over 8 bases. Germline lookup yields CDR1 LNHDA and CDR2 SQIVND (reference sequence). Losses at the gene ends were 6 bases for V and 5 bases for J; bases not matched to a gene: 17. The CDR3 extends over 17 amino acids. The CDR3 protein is CASRPQGASGRWTEAFF. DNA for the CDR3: TGTGCCAGTAGACCGCAGGGGGCGTCGGGGAGATGGACTGAAGCTTTCTTT.

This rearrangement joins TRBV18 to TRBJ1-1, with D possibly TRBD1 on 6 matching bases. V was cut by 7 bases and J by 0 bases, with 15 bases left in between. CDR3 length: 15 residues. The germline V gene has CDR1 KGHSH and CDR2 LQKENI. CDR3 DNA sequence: TGTGCCAGCTTACTCCAAAACAGGGTGAACACTGAAGCTTTCTTT. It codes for CASLLQNRVNTEAFF.

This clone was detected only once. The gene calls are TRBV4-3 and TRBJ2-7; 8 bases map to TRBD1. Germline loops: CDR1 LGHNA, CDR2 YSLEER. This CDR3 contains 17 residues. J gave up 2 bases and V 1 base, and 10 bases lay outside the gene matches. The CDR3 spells CASSQGLTGTGTYEQYF. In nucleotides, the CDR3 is TGCGCCAGCAGCCAAGGCCTGACCGGGACAGGCACCTACGAGCAGTACTTC.

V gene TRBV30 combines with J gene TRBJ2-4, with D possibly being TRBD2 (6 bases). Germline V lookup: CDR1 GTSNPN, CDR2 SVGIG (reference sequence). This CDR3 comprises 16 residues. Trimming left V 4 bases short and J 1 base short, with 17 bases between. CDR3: CAWNREGGGAKNIQYF. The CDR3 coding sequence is TGTGCCTGGAATCGAGAGGGAGGTGGGGCCAAAAACATTCAGTACTTC.

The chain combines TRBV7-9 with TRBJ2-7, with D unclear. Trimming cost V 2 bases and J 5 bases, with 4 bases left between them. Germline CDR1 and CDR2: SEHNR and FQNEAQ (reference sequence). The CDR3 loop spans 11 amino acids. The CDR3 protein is CASSLFDEQYF. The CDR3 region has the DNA TGTGCCAGCAGCTTATTCGACGAGCAGTACTTC.

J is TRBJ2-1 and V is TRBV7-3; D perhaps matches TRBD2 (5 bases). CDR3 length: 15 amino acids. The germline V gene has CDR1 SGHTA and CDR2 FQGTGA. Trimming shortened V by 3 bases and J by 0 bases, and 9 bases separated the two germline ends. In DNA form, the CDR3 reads TGTGCCAGCAGCTTCCAGCGGAGCTCCTACAATGAGCAGTTCTTC. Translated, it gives CASSFQRSSYNEQFF.

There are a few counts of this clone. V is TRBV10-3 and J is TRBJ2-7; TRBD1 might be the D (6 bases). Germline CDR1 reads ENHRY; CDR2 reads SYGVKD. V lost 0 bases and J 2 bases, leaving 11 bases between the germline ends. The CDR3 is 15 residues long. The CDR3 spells CAISESNGGPYEQYF. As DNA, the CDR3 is TGTGCCATCAGTGAGTCGAATGGGGGCCCCTACGAGCAGTACTTC.

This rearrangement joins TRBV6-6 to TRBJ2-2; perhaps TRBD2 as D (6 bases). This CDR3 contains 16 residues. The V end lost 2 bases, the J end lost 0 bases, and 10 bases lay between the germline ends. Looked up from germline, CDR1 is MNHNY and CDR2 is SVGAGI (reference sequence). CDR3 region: CASSYRESTNTGELFF. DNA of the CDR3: TGTGCCAGCAGTTACCGGGAGTCTACGAACACCGGGGAGCTGTTTTTT.

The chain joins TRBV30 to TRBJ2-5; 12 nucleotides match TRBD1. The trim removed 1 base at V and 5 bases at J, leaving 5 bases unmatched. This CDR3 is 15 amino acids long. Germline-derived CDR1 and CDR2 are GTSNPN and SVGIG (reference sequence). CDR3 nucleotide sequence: TGTGCCTGGAGTGGGGACAGGGGGCCGAGGGAGACCCAGTACTTC. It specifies CAWSGDRGPRETQYF.

CDR3 region: CASSERTGDSYEQYF. CDR3 nucleotide sequence: TGTGCCAGCAGTGAACGGACAGGGGACTCCTACGAGCAGTACTTC. This chain connects TRBV25-1 to TRBJ2-7; 9 bases are shared with TRBD1. V trimming: 2 bases; J trimming: 0 bases; junction bases outside the gene matches: 2. The CDR3 has 15 residues. Germline V gene lookup returns CDR1 MGHDK and CDR2 SYGVNS.

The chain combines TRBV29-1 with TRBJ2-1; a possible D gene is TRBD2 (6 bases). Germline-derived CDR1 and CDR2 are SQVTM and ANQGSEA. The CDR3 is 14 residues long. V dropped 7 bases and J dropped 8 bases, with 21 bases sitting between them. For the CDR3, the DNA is TGCAGCGCTGGGCGGGATTATATCCAATATGAGCAGTTCTTC. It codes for CSAGRDYIQYEQFF.